This T cell receptor beta chain was observed in a study of tumor-infiltrating lymphocytes in oesophageal squamous cell carcinoma. Trimming removed 5 bases at V and 10 bases at J, with 9 bases between. From germline, CDR1 is KGHDR and CDR2 SFDVKD. The CDR3 has 11 amino acids. TCRdb called the PCR reads again in MiXCR, with one record for every CDR3 protein. There are 15,000 to 20,000 distinct CDR3 sequences in the sample; around 40% occur only once, and around a sixth lies in the top ten. Sequenced input: normal esophageal tissue next to the tumor. V usage is TRBV24-1 and J usage is TRBJ2-3; no definite D call. This receptor was taken from a female donor with esophageal squamous cell carcinoma. The CDR3 sequence: CATSGGFSQYF. In DNA, the CDR3 is TGTGCCACCAGTGGGGGATTTTCGCAGTATTTT.